The clone carrying this TCR beta chain was seen more than once but under ten times. Method: immunoSEQ multiplex PCR; TCRdb's copy keeps in-frame clones and lacks some. The table lists over 90,000 clones, about 96% of them singletons. This sample is part of a study of technical replicates of blood from a few donors. This clonotype was sampled from a human donor in good health. The sequenced sample was T cells isolated from PBMCs.

CDR3: CASSVEDRIYGYTF. DNA for the CDR3: TGTGCCAGCAGCGTAGAAGACAGGATCTATGGCTACACCTTC. V gene TRBV9 combines with J gene TRBJ1-2; D might be TRBD1 (6 bases). Germline lookup yields CDR1 SGDLS and CDR2 YYNGEE. V shed 0 bases and J shed 4 bases, with 10 bases lying between them. This CDR3 comprises 14 residues. The complete variable domain, with remaining parts taken from reference TRBV9 and TRBJ1-2, reads DSGVTQTPKHLITATGQRVTLRCSPRSGDLSVYWYQQSLDQGLQFLIQYYNGEERAKGNILERFSAQQFPDLHSELNLSSLELGDSALYFCASSVEDRIYGYTFGSGTRLTVV.